This T cell receptor beta chain was found in a study of response to subunit inactivated influenza vaccine. CDR3 size: 13 residues. V shed 3 bases and J shed 2 bases, with 7 bases lying between them. This clonotype was seen many times. TCRdb reprocessed the RT-PCR reads via MiXCR and lists one record per CDR3 protein. The sample includes 750,000 to 850,000 distinct CDR3 sequences, approximately 17% seen only once; the top ten take approximately 11%. This TCR came from a man aged 45 to 65 who received an inactivated influenza vaccine. The chain joins TRBV12-3 or TRBV12-4 to TRBJ2-5; no clear D gene. Sequenced material: PBMCs from blood, taken roughly 5 days after vaccination. For the CDR3, the DNA is TGTGCCAGCAGTTTTGTAGGGCAAGAGACCCAGTACTTC. Protein: CASSFVGQETQYF.